These 7 T cell receptor beta chains were all obtained from the same sample, sequenced in a study of B cell selection in AIRE deficiency. The table came from immunoSEQ multiplex PCR; TCRdb's copy has only in-frame clones and leaves some out. The data hold approximately 22,000 clones, with about 93% observed a single time. Sorted regulatory T cells were CD4-positive, CD25-high and CD127-low or negative. Sequenced material: CD4+CD25+ Tregs sorted from PBMCs. These receptors were taken from a human donor in good health.

This rearrangement joins TRBV2 to TRBJ2-3; no reliable D call. This CDR3 spans 14 amino acids. V shed 4 bases and J shed 8 bases, with 16 bases lying between them. Germline V gene lookup returns CDR1 SNHLY and CDR2 FYNNEI. Here the CDR3 DNA reads TGTGCCAGCAGTGCCGACCTGACCGCTGGTACGCAGTATTTT. Translating it yields CASSADLTAGTQYF.

The DNA of the CDR3 is TGCAGCGTTGAAGAACTAGCGGGAGTTCGAGAGACCCAGTACTTC. Encoded protein: CSVEELAGVRETQYF. The gene calls are TRBV29-1 and TRBJ2-5; 11 nucleotides agree with TRBD2. CDR1 is SQVTM and CDR2 is ANQGSEA in the germline V gene. This CDR3 is built from 15 residues. V was clipped by 0 bases and J by 4 bases; unmatched bases: 4.

CDR3 sequence (DNA): TGTGCCAGCAGATGGGACAGGGGGAATTTGAACTATGGCTACACCTTC. This encodes CASRWDRGNLNYGYTF. V usage is TRBV27 and J usage is TRBJ1-2, with 11 bases matching TRBD1. CDR1 MNHEY and CDR2 SMNVEV come from the germline V gene (reference sequence). Unmatched junction bases numbered 8, after V lost 6 bases and J lost 2 bases. The CDR3 is 16 residues long.

The V and J genes are TRBV2 and TRBJ1-2; no firm D call. This CDR3 comprises 13 residues. V was cut by 3 bases and J by 2 bases, with 7 bases left in between. From germline, CDR1 is SNHLY and CDR2 FYNNEI. The CDR3 sequence: CASSDMGNYGYTF. The CDR3, as DNA: TGTGCCAGCAGTGATATGGGCAACTATGGCTACACCTTC.

This clone was seen a handful of times. V usage is TRBV9 and J usage is TRBJ1-3; D not certain. CDR3 length: 15 residues. Germline CDR1 reads SGDLS; CDR2 reads YYNGEE. Trimming took 0 bases from V and 2 from J, leaving 9 bases between them. CDR3 sequence reads: CASSVGPTTGNTIYF. CDR3 DNA sequence: TGTGCCAGCAGCGTAGGCCCGACAACTGGAAACACCATATATTTT. Full variable domain (missing parts from reference TRBV9 and TRBJ1-3): DSGVTQTPKHLITATGQRVTLRCSPRSGDLSVYWYQQSLDQGLQFLIQYYNGEERAKGNILERFSAQQFPDLHSELNLSSLELGDSALYFCASSVGPTTGNTIYFGEGSWLTVV.

The J gene is TRBJ2-3, the V gene TRBV28; a weak D match, TRBD1 (5 bases). The germline CDR1 and CDR2 sequences are MDHEN and SYDVKM. Between the trimmed V and J ends, which lost 1 base and 10 bases, there was a span of 15 bases. This CDR3 region has 14 residues. The CDR3 bases are TGTGCCAGCAGTTTATTTTCGGGCGAAGGGGCGCAGTATTTT. Translating gives CASSLFSGEGAQYF.

V is TRBV5-1 and J is TRBJ2-7; tentatively, D is TRBD2 (6 bases). This CDR3 is 16 amino acids long. CDR1 and CDR2 (germline): SGHRS, YFSETQ. With 0 bases removed from V and 2 bases from J, the gap between germline ends came to 15 bases. CDR3: CASSLGISGVTYEQYF. Written as DNA, the CDR3 is TGCGCCAGCAGCTTGGGTATTAGCGGAGTAACCTACGAGCAGTACTTC. Full variable domain (rest looked up from reference TRBV5-1 and TRBJ2-7): KAGVTQTPRYLIKTRGQQVTLSCSPISGHRSVSWYQQTPGQGLQFLFEYFSETQRNKGNFPGRFSGRQFSNSRSEMNVSTLELGDSALYLCASSLGISGVTYEQYFGPGTRLTVT.